These T cell receptor beta chains were read from a single sample in a study of neurological immune-mediated disorders. MiXCR was run by TCRdb on the 5' RACE reads, yielding one entry per CDR3 protein. This sample has approximately 40,000 distinct CDR3 sequences, with 3.5% to 4% found just once. Sample: PBMCs. These receptors all come from a man aged 25-45 years with multiple sclerosis. The CDR3 runs from the conserved cysteine through the conserved F or W. D genes are given only for firm matches. Each size is once, few, many, or a class for an expanded clone.

abundance,d_gene,j_gene,v_gene,CDR3nt,CDR3aa
many,-,TRBJ1-5,TRBV6-5,TGTGCCAGCAGTTACTCTGGGGCGAATCAGCCCCAGCATTTT,CASSYSGANQPQHF
many,TRBD1,TRBJ2-1,TRBV29-1,TGCAGCGAAGGGACAGGGGTGAATGAGCAGTTCTTC,CSEGTGVNEQFF
many,-,TRBJ2-1,TRBV6-6,TGTGCCAGCCAGACCGGGGGGCGGTACAATGAGCAGTTCTTC,CASQTGGRYNEQFF
many,-,TRBJ1-3,TRBV5-1,TGCGCCAGCAGCTTGGCGACCGGTACCAGCTCTGGAAACACCATATATTTT,CASSLATGTSSGNTIYF
many,-,TRBJ1-4,TRBV7-8,TGTGCCAGCAGCTTTCCACCTAGAACCCAGGGGTTCAGAAAACTGTTTTTT,CASSFPPRTQGFRKLFF
many,-,TRBJ2-7,TRBV4-2,TGTGCCAGCAGTTCTGACAGTTTCTACGAGCAGTACTTC,CASSSDSFYEQYF
few,-,TRBJ1-5,TRBV20-1,TGCAGTGCTAGAAGGGCATCGGGCAATCAGCCCCAGCATTTT,CSARRASGNQPQHF
many,-,TRBJ1-1,TRBV6-1,TGTGCCAGCAAAAGGGTTTGGGACACTGAAGCTTTCTTT,CASKRVWDTEAFF
many,-,TRBJ2-1,TRBV6-6,TGTGCCAGCAGTCCTACGTATCAGCCTACGGGGCGAAAGTACAATGAGCAGTTCTTC,CASSPTYQPTGRKYNEQFF
few,-,TRBJ1-2,TRBV20-1,TGCAGTGCTAGAGAGTACTTATATGGCTACACCTTC,CSAREYLYGYTF
many,-,TRBJ2-3,TRBV20-1,TGCAGTGCTAGCCTGGACTTCTCGACCACTACAGATACGCAGTATTTT,CSASLDFSTTTDTQYF